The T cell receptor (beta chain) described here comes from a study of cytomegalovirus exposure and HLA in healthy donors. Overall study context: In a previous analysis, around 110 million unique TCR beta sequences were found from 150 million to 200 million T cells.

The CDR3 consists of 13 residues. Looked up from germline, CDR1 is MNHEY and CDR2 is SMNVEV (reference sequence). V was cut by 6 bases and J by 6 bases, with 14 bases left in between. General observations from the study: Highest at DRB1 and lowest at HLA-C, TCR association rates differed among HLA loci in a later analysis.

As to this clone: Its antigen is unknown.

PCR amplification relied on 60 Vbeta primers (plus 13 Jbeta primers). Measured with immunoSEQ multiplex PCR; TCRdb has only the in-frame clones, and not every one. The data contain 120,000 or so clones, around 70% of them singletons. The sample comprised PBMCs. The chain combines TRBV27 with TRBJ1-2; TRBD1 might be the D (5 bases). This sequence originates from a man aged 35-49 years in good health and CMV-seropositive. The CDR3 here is CASRTAPGDGYTF. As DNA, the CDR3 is TGTGCCAGCAGGACAGCGCCGGGGGATGGCTACACCTTC.